This TCR beta chain was retrieved from a study of lymphopenia after photon versus proton radiotherapy. With respect to this clone: What it recognizes is unknown.

Only in-frame clones appear in the TCRdb table, and some are missing; sequencing was by immunoSEQ multiplex PCR. Here the sample spans 65,000 to 75,000 clones, 85% to 90% being singletons. The CDR3 is made up of 13 amino acids. Trimming took off 0 bases at V and 2 bases at J, with 5 bases between the two ends. Germline CDR1 and CDR2: SGHDT and YYEEEE. General study results and limits: In patients who died, overall survival fell as post-nadir TCR diversity dropped more. Oligoclonal CD8+ Temra expansion after nadir drove photon patients' diversity drop. Photon-treated patients lost naive T cells and TCR diversity; proton-treated stayed stable. Better survival with proton therapy was suggested as possible, not demonstrated.

Sequenced material: peripheral blood, taken from a patient treated with proton-based radiotherapy. The chain links TRBV5-6 to TRBJ1-2; possibly TRBD1 for D (5 bases). The TCR originated in a man at least 80 years old with esophageal cancer. This CDR3 is CASSLDRNYGYTF. In DNA, the CDR3 is TGTGCCAGCAGCTTGGACAGGAACTATGGCTACACCTTC.